This TCR beta chain was obtained from a study of early T cells in non-severe SARS-CoV-2 infection. Overall study context: Chains stayed unpaired after sequencing of bulk RNA from unsorted whole blood.

This clonotype has only a few counts. The target antigen is unknown. General observations from the study: Missing private and CD4 specificities, VDJdb matching favored anti-spike CD8 responses.

Each cDNA molecule carried a unique molecular identifier. TCRdb fed the 5' RACE reads into MiXCR, producing one record per CDR3 protein. The repertoire consists of more than 45,000 distinct CDR3 sequences, with around 12% occurring once and the leading ten covering approximately 4.8%. The germline V and J ends were trimmed by 3 bases and 9 bases, with 15 bases remaining between them. Per the germline V gene, CDR1 is DFQATT and CDR2 is SNEGSKA (reference sequence). The CDR3 consists of 13 residues. This TCR came from an adult who was a healthcare worker with PCR-confirmed SARS-CoV-2 infection or an uninfected control (not recorded which). The chain has TRBV20-1 and TRBJ2-1; D is perhaps TRBD1 or TRBD2 (5 bases each). Sequencing input: whole blood. CDR3 region: CSARGPTAGEQFF. Written as DNA, the CDR3 is TGCAGTGCTAGGGGGCCCACCGCGGGTGAGCAGTTCTTC.